Below, 26 T cell receptor beta chains from the same sample are listed, as sequenced in a study of cytomegalovirus exposure and HLA in healthy donors (dated by TCRdb to the late 2010s). The library was produced with the immunoSEQ multiplex PCR assay. A mixture of 60 forward primers for TCR Vbeta segments and 13 reverse primers for TCR Jbeta segments was used in the multiplex PCR. TCRdb limited this immuneACCESS table to in-frame rearrangements with V and J called. A share of clones is missing; checked studies link under half to unresolved V genes, and the rest is unexplained. For this sample the table gives more than 100,000 clones, of which about 74% were detected only once. The ten largest clones add up to roughly 0.9% of the sample. The sequencing input was PBMCs. These receptors all stem from a woman in her sixties in good health and CMV-seronegative.

This clone was picked up a small number of times. The V gene is TRBV28, the J gene TRBJ1-2, with D maybe TRBD1 (5 bases). Germline V gives CDR1 MDHEN, CDR2 SYDVKM. Trimming left V 2 bases short and J 0 bases short, with 13 bases between. The CDR3 consists of 16 residues. Here the CDR3 DNA reads TGTGCCAGCAGTTTAGGGGGAGGTTTATCTAACTATGGCTACACCTTC. Protein: CASSLGGGLSNYGYTF.

The genes are TRBV28 and TRBJ2-3; 16 nucleotides agree with TRBD2. This CDR3 has 17 amino acids. Germline values: CDR1 MDHEN, CDR2 SYDVKM. The V gene end was trimmed by 8 bases and the J gene end by 5 bases; junction bases not matched to a gene: 10. The CDR3 sequence is CASHTGTSGGALDTQYF. The DNA for the CDR3 is TGTGCCAGCCACACCGGGACTAGCGGGGGGGCATTAGATACGCAGTATTTT.

The chain employs TRBV6-1 and TRBJ2-3, with 9 bases lining up with TRBD2. V lost 4 bases, J lost 4 bases, and 12 bases stayed unmatched. The germline CDR1 and CDR2 sequences are MNHNS and SASEGT. The CDR3 totals 17 residues. CDR3 nucleotides: TGTGCCAGCAGTGGGCGGGGACTAGCTATAGGTCCAGATACGCAGTATTTT. It is translated as CASSGRGLAIGPDTQYF.

The chain is built from TRBV25-1 and TRBJ1-2; the D is unclear. The CDR3 consists of 15 residues. V gave up 3 bases and J gave up 5 bases, with 16 bases separating them. Germline assignment: CDR1 MGHDK and CDR2 SYGVNS. The CDR3 region is CASSEAAGFSYGYTF. In nucleotides, the CDR3 is TGTGCCAGCAGTGAGGCAGCGGGATTTTCTTATGGCTACACCTTC.

In nucleotides, the CDR3 is TGCGCCAGCAGCTTAGCGGGAGGGCCCTACGAGCAGTACTTC. It yields the protein CASSLAGGPYEQYF. This chain links TRBV5-1 with TRBJ2-7; the match to TRBD2 covers 10 bases. Germline trimming cut 2 bases from V and 2 bases from J; bases unmatched to any gene: 1. Germline lookup yields CDR1 SGHRS and CDR2 YFSETQ. This CDR3 has 14 amino acids.

The chain is built from TRBV27 and TRBJ1-1; D may be TRBD1 (6 bases). CDR1 and CDR2 (germline): MNHEY, SMNVEV (reference sequence). The V and J ends lost 5 bases and 1 base respectively, with 17 bases between them. The CDR3 sequence is 16 residues long. CDR3 residues: CASSVTQGWRNTEAFF. The CDR3 DNA reads as TGTGCCAGCAGTGTCACACAGGGATGGAGGAACACTGAAGCTTTCTTT.

This clone was observed a handful of times. V gene TRBV28 combines with J gene TRBJ1-2, with TRBD1 matching over 9 bases. The germline V gene encodes CDR1 MDHEN and CDR2 SYDVKM. The CDR3 covers 15 residues. V lost 4 bases to trimming and J lost 2 bases; unmatched junction nucleotides: 5. The CDR3 region has the DNA TGTGCCAGCAGTTCCTCGACAGGGGGGAACTATGGCTACACCTTC. Translating gives CASSSSTGGNYGYTF.

The chain uses TRBV7-9 and TRBJ2-2; maybe TRBD1 (6 bases). The CDR3 has 15 residues. Germline CDR1 reads SEHNR; CDR2 reads FQNEAQ (reference sequence). The ends were cut back, 6 bases at V and 4 bases at J, with 15 bases in the middle. The CDR3 DNA sequence: TGTGCCAGCAGTCATGGTGGGGGCGTCACCGGGGAGCTGTTTTTT. Protein sequence: CASSHGGGVTGELFF. Together with reference TRBV7-9 and TRBJ2-2, the CDR3 gives the full variable domain: DTGVSQNPRHKITKRGQNVTFRCDPISEHNRLYWYRQTLGQGPEFLTYFQNEAQLEKSRLLSDRFSAERPKGSFSTLEIQRTEQGDSAMYLCASSHGGGVTGELFFGEGSRLTVL.

This clone was seen a few times. V gene TRBV29-1 combines with J gene TRBJ2-1, with D uncertain. V lost 6 bases and J lost 5, with 5 bases in between. The CDR3 length is 10 residues. Germline values: CDR1 SQVTM, CDR2 ANQGSEA. CDR3 DNA: TGCAGCGTCCAGAACAATGAGCAGTTCTTC. This encodes CSVQNNEQFF.

The CDR3 nucleotides are TGTGCCAGCAGCTTGAAACGGGCAACTAATGAAAAACTGTTTTTT. This encodes CASSLKRATNEKLFF. J is TRBJ1-4 and V is TRBV5-5; no clear D gene. CDR1 SGHKS and CDR2 YYEKEE come from the germline V gene (reference sequence). The germline V and J ends were trimmed by 1 base and 0 bases, with 7 bases remaining between them. CDR3 length: 15 residues. Full variable domain (outside the CDR3, taken from reference TRBV5-5 and TRBJ1-4): DAGVTQSPTHLIKTRGQQVTLRCSPISGHKSVSWYQQVLGQGPQFIFQYYEKEERGRGNFPDRFSARQFPNYSSELNVNALLLGDSALYLCASSLKRATNEKLFFGSGTQLSVL.

The CDR3: CASRRDRISYNSPLHF. In DNA form, the CDR3 reads TGTGCCAGCAGGAGAGACAGAATCTCCTATAATTCACCCCTCCACTTT. J is TRBJ1-6 and V is TRBV27; D may be TRBD1 (5 bases). Germline CDR1 is MNHEY and CDR2 is SMNVEV (reference sequence). CDR3 length: 16 residues. V was trimmed by 6 bases and J by 0 bases, leaving 12 bases between them.

In its sample, this clone was seen a few times. CDR3 in DNA: TGTGCCAGCAGTTTATTATCGGGCGAGCAGTACTTC. This gives the protein CASSLLSGEQYF. The chain links TRBV28 to TRBJ2-7, with D hard to call. The CDR3 is 12 amino acids. The ends were cut back, 1 base at V and 6 bases at J, with 7 bases in the middle. Germline lookup yields CDR1 MDHEN and CDR2 SYDVKM.

The chain uses TRBV6-4 and TRBJ2-2, with TRBD1 identical over 11 bases. Germline CDR1 MRHNA, CDR2 SNTAGT. This CDR3 is built from 15 residues. The junction had 2 bases not matched to a gene; V was cut back by 4 bases and J by 4 bases. The CDR3 DNA is TGTGCCAGCAGTGCTGGGACAGGGGGCACCGGGGAGCTGTTTTTT. This gives the protein CASSAGTGGTGELFF.

This chain joins TRBV11-2 and TRBJ2-3, with 8 nucleotides matching TRBD2. This CDR3 region has 15 residues. V dropped 5 bases and J dropped 4; count of bases not matched to a gene: 8. The germline CDR1 and CDR2 sequences are SGHAT and FQNNGV. CDR3 sequence (DNA): TGTGCCAGCAGCCACCCCCCGGGACTAGCAGATACGCAGTATTTT. This gives the protein CASSHPPGLADTQYF.

The chain has TRBV7-9 and TRBJ1-6; D gene unclear. The CDR3 runs 14 residues. Trimming pared 5 bases from V and 7 bases from J, leaving 12 bases between. Germline-derived CDR1 and CDR2 are SEHNR and FQNEAQ (reference sequence). This CDR3 reads CASSPDRGNSPLHF. CDR3 bases: TGTGCCAGCAGCCCGGACCGCGGGAATTCACCCCTCCACTTT.

The V gene is TRBV7-2, the J gene TRBJ2-3; tentatively, D is TRBD2 (5 bases). The ends were cut back, 5 bases at V and 0 bases at J, with 9 bases in the middle. Germline CDR1 is SGHTA and CDR2 is FQGNSA. This CDR3 contains 14 residues. The CDR3 bases are TGTGCCAGCAGCCGCGGGCGAAGCACAGATACGCAGTATTTT. Translation gives CASSRGRSTDTQYF.

The rearrangement links TRBV18 to TRBJ2-7, with 8 bases fitting TRBD1. V gave up 4 bases and J gave up 3 bases; unmatched junction bases: 2. The CDR3 covers 13 residues. Germline V gives CDR1 KGHSH, CDR2 LQKENI. CDR3 residues: CASSHGQGYEQYF. The CDR3 coding sequence is TGTGCCAGCTCACACGGACAGGGCTACGAGCAGTACTTC.

The chain is built from TRBV19 and TRBJ1-2; D possibly corresponds to TRBD1 (5 bases). Looked up from germline, CDR1 is LNHDA and CDR2 is SQIVND (reference sequence). The CDR3 consists of 13 residues. V lost 11 bases and J lost 4, with 17 bases in between. The CDR3 spells CAGAGLRPYGYTF. CDR3 bases: TGTGCCGGCGCAGGGTTAAGGCCCTATGGCTACACCTTC.

The chain carries TRBV6-5 and TRBJ1-1, with D possibly being TRBD1 (5 bases). Per germline, CDR1 MNHEY and CDR2 SVGAGI. With 5 bases removed from V and 1 base from J, the gap between germline ends came to 11 bases. The CDR3 covers 14 residues. The CDR3 bases are TGTGCCAGCAGTGGTCGGACACCGAACACTGAAGCTTTCTTT. Its protein is CASSGRTPNTEAFF.

This clone came up a few times. The V gene is TRBV11-2, the J gene TRBJ1-6; 7 bases map to TRBD1. Trimming removed 2 bases from V and 8 bases from J; junction bases left unmatched: 9. There are 16 residues in the CDR3. CDR1 is SGHAT and CDR2 is FQNNGV in the germline V gene. The CDR3 is CASSLIFLDRDSPLHF. The CDR3 nucleotides are TGTGCCAGCAGCTTAATTTTTTTAGACAGGGATTCACCCCTCCACTTT.

This chain links TRBV4-1 with TRBJ2-1, with 12 bases aligning to TRBD2. Per germline, CDR1 MGHRA and CDR2 YSYEKL. The CDR3 length is 19 residues. J was trimmed by 7 bases and V by 0 bases; bases with no gene match: 13. CDR3 in amino acids: CASSQDKVPSGRGKNEQFF. In DNA form, the CDR3 reads TGCGCCAGCAGCCAAGATAAGGTTCCTAGCGGGAGGGGTAAGAATGAGCAGTTCTTC.

This chain joins TRBV5-1 and TRBJ2-7; D possibly corresponds to TRBD2 (5 bases). The CDR3 contains 14 residues. Germline CDR1 SGHRS, CDR2 YFSETQ. The V end lost 2 bases, the J end lost 1 base, and 10 bases lay between the germline ends. The CDR3 nucleotides are TGCGCCAGCAGCTTAGTGGACTCGTCCTACGAGCAGTACTTC. This translates into CASSLVDSSYEQYF.

The chain uses TRBV18 and TRBJ1-1, with 9 bases identical to TRBD1. The CDR3 sequence is 15 residues long. V lost 0 bases, J lost 1 base, and 0 bases stayed unmatched. The germline CDR1 and CDR2 sequences are KGHSH and LQKENI. CDR3 loop: CASSPPTGGNTEAFF. DNA for the CDR3: TGTGCCAGCTCACCACCGACAGGGGGGAACACTGAAGCTTTCTTT.

The chain has TRBV5-1 and TRBJ2-7, with 16 bases fitting TRBD2. The J segment lost 3 bases and the V segment lost 4 bases, leaving 7 bases of the junction unmatched. Germline V CDR1 and CDR2: SGHRS, YFSETQ. The CDR3 has 17 residues. CDR3 in DNA: TGCGCCAGCAGCAAGGGACTAGCGGGAGGGCCTAACTACGAGCAGTACTTC. Its protein is CASSKGLAGGPNYEQYF.

The chain employs TRBV4-1 and TRBJ2-7; 9 bases are shared with TRBD2. V trimming: 4 bases; J trimming: 2 bases; junction bases outside the gene matches: 15. Germline lookup yields CDR1 MGHRA and CDR2 YSYEKL. The CDR3 spans 18 residues. In DNA, the CDR3 is TGCGCCAGCAGCCTTGTTCAAACCGGGACTAGCCCAACCTACGAGCAGTACTTC. It specifies CASSLVQTGTSPTYEQYF.

The chain couples TRBV5-6 to TRBJ2-1, with D tentatively TRBD1 (5 bases). The CDR3 has 15 residues. The germline V gene encodes CDR1 SGHDT and CDR2 YYEEEE. V was trimmed by 4 bases and J by 1 base, leaving 12 bases between them. The CDR3 coding sequence is TGTGCCAGCAGCCCCAGGGCAGGGTCCTACAATGAGCAGTTCTTC. As protein: CASSPRAGSYNEQFF.